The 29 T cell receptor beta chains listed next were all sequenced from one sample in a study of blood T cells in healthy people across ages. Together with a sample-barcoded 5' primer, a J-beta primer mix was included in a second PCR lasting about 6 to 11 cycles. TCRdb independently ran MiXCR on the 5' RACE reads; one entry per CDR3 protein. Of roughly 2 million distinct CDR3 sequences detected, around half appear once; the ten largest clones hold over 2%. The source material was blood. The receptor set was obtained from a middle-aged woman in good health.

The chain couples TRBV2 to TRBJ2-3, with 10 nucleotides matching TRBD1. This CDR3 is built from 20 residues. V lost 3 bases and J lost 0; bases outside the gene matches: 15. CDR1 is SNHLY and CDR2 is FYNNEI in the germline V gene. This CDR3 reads CASSESGQGDAEISTDTQYF. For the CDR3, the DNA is TGTGCCAGCAGTGAGTCAGGACAGGGGGACGCCGAAATTAGCACAGATACGCAGTATTTT.

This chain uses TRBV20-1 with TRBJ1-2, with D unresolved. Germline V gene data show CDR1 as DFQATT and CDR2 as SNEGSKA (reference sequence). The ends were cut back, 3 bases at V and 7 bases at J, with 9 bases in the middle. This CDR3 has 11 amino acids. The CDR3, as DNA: TGCAGTGCTAGTTCGGGAGGTGGCTACACCTTC. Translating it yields CSASSGGGYTF.

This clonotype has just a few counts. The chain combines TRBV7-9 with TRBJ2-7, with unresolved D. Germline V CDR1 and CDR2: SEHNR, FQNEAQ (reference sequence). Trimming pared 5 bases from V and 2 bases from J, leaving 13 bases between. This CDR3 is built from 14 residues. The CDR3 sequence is CASSPWTVTYEQYF. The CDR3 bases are TGTGCCAGCAGCCCCTGGACGGTTACCTACGAGCAGTACTTC.

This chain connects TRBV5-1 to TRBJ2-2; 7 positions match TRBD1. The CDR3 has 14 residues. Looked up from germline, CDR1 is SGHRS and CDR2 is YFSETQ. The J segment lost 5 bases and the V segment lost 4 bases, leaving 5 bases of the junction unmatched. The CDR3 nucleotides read TGCGCCAGCAGCGGAACGACAGGGACCGGGGAGCTGTTTTTT. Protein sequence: CASSGTTGTGELFF.

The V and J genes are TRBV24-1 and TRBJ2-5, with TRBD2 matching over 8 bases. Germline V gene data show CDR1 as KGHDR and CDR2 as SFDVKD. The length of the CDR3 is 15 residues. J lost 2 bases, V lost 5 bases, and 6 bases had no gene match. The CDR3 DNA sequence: TGTGCCACCAGTGGTCGGCGGGGGGTGCAAGAGACCCAGTACTTC. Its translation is CATSGRRGVQETQYF.

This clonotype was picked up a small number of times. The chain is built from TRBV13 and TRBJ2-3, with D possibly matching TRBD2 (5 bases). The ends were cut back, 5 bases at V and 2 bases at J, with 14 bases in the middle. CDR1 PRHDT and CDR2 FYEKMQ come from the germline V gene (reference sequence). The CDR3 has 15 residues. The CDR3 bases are TGTGCCAGCAGCACGAGGGAGCGGACCACAGATACGCAGTATTTT. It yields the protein CASSTRERTTDTQYF. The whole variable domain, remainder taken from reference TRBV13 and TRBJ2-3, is AAGVIQSPRHLIKEKRETATLKCYPIPRHDTVYWYQQGPGQDPQFLISFYEKMQSDKGSIPDRFSAQQFSDYHSELNMSSLELGDSALYFCASSTRERTTDTQYFGPGTRLTVL.

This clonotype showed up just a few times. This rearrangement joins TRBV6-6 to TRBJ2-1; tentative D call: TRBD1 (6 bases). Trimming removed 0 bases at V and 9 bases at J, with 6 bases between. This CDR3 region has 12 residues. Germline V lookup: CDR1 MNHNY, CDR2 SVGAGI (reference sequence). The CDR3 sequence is CASSYSGAEQFF. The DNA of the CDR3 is TGTGCCAGCAGTTACTCGGGGGCTGAGCAGTTCTTC.

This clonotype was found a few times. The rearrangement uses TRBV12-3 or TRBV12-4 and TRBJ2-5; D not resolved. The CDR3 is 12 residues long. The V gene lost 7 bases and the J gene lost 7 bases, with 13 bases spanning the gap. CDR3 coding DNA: TGTGCCAGCACTCAATTGGATGGGACCCAGTACTTC. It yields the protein CASTQLDGTQYF.

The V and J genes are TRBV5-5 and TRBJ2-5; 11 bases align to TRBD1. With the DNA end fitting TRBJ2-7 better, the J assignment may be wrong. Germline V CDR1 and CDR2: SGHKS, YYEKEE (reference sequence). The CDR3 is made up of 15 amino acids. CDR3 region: CASIPGTGGFHEQYF. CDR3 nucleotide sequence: TGTGCCAGCATCCCCGGGACAGGGGGTTTCCACGAGCAGTACTTC.

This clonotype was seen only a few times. The CDR3 spells CASSQDGAGRNEQFF. The DNA for the CDR3 is TGCGCCAGCAGCCAAGATGGGGCAGGGCGGAATGAGCAGTTCTTC. The V gene is TRBV4-3, the J gene TRBJ2-1; D might be TRBD1 (5 bases). This CDR3 has 15 residues. CDR1 is LGHNA, CDR2 YSLEER, per germline. Deletions cut 0 bases from V and 7 bases from J, with 13 bases between.

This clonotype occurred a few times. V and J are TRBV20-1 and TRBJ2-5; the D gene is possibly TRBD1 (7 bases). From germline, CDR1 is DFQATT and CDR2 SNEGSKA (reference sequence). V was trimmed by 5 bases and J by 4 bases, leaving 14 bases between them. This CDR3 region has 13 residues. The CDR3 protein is CSAPGGNLETQYF. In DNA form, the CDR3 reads TGCAGTGCTCCAGGGGGGAATTTAGAGACCCAGTACTTC.

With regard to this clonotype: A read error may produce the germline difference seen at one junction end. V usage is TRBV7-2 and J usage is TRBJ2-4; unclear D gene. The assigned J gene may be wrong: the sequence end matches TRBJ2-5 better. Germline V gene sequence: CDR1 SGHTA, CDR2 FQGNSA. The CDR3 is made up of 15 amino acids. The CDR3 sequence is CAGSSWVGAEETQYF. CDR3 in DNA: TGTGCCGGCAGCTCCTGGGTTGGCGCTGAAGAGACCCAGTACTTC.

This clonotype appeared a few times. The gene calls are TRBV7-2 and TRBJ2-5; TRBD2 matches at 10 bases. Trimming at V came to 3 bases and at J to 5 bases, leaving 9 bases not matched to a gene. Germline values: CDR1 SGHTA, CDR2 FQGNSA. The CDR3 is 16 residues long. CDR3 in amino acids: CASSFKLAGGLETQYF. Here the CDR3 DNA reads TGTGCCAGCAGCTTTAAATTAGCGGGGGGCTTGGAGACCCAGTACTTC. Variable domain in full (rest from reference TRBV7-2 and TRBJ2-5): GAGVSQSPSNKVTEKGKDVELRCDPISGHTALYWYRQSLGQGLEFLIYFQGNSAPDKSGLPSDRFSAERTGGSVSTLTIQRTQQEDSAVYLCASSFKLAGGLETQYFGPGTRLLVL.

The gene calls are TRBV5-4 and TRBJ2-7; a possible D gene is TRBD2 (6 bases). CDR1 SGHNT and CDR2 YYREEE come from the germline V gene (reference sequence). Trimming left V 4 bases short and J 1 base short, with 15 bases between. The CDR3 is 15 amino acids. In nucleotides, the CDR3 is TGTGCCAGCAGCCCCGAAGGACTACGATCCTACGAGCAGTACTTC. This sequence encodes CASSPEGLRSYEQYF.

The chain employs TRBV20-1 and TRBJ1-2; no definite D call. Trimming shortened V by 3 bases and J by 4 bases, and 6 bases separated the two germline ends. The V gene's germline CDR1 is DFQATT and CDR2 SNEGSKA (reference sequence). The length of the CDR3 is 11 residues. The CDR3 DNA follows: TGCAGTGCTAGTGAACTCTATGGCTACACCTTC. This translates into CSASELYGYTF.

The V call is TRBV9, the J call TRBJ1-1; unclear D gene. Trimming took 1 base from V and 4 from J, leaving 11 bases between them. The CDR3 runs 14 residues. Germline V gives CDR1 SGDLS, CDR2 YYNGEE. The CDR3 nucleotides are TGTGCCAGCAGCGTAAGGGTCGGAGGCACTGAAGCTTTCTTT. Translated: CASSVRVGGTEAFF.

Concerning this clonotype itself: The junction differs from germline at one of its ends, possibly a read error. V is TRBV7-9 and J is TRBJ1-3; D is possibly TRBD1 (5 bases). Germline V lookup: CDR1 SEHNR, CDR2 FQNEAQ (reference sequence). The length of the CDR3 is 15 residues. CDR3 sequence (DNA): TGTGCCAGCAGCTTAGCGTCGGGACGGGGAACCACCATATATTTT. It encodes CASSLASGRGTTIYF.

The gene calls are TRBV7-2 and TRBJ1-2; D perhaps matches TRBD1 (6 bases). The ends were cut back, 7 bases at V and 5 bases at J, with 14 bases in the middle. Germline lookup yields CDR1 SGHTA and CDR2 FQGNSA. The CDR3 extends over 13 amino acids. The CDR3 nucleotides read TGTGCCAGCAATGGAGGGGGTGATTATGGCTACACCTTC. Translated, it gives CASNGGGDYGYTF. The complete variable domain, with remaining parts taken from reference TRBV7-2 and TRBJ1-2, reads GAGVSQSPSNKVTEKGKDVELRCDPISGHTALYWYRQSLGQGLEFLIYFQGNSAPDKSGLPSDRFSAERTGGSVSTLTIQRTQQEDSAVYLCASNGGGDYGYTFGSGTRLTVV.

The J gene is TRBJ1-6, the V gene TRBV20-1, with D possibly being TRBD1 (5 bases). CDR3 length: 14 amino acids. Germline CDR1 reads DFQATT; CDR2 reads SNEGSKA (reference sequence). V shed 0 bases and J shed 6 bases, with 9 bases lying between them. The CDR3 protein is CSARDPGGNSPLHF. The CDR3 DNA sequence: TGCAGTGCTAGAGATCCCGGGGGTAATTCACCCCTCCACTTT.

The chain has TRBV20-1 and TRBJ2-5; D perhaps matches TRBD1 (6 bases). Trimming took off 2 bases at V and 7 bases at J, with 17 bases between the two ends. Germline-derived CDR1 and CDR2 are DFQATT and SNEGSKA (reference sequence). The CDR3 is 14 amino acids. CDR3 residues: CSARNEGQFGTQYF. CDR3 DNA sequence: TGCAGTGCTAGAAACGAAGGACAGTTCGGGACCCAGTACTTC.

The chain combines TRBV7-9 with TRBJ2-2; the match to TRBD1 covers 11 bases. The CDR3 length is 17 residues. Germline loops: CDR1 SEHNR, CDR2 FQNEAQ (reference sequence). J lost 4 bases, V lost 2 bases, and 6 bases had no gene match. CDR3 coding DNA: TGTGCCAGCAGCTTACGGGGGACAGGGGGTCGCACCGGGGAGCTGTTTTTT. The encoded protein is CASSLRGTGGRTGELFF.

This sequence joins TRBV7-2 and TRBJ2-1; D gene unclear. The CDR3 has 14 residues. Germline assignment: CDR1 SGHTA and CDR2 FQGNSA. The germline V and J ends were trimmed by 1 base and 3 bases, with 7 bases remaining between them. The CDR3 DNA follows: TGTGCCAGCAGCTTAGAGCTAGTCTACAATGAGCAGTTCTTC. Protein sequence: CASSLELVYNEQFF.

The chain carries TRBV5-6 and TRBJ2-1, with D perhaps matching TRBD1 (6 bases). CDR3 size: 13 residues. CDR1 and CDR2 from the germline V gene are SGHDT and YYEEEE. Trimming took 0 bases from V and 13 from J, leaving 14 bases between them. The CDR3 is CASSLAQGPSQFF. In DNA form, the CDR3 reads TGTGCCAGCAGCTTGGCTCAGGGGCCTTCCCAGTTCTTC.

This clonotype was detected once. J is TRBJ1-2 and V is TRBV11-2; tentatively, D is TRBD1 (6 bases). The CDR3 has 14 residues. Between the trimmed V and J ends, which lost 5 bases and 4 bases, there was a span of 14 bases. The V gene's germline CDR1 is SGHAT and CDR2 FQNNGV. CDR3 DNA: TGTGCCAGCAGCCCCAGGGGAGGGGCCTATGGCTACACCTTC. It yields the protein CASSPRGGAYGYTF.

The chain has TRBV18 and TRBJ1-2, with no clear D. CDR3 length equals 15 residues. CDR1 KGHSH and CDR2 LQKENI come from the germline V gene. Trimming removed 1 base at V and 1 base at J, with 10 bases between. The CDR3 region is CASSPRGPDNYGYTF. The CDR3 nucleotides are TGTGCCAGCTCACCACGCGGACCGGATAACTATGGCTACACCTTC.

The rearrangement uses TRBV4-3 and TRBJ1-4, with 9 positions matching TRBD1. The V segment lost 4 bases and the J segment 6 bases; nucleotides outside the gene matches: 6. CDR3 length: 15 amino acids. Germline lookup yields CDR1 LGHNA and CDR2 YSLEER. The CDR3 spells CASSPSRDRDEKLFF. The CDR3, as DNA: TGCGCCAGCAGCCCATCTCGGGACAGGGATGAAAAACTGTTTTTT.

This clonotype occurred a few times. This CDR3 reads CASSSPAVSYEQYF. The CDR3, as DNA: TGTGCCAGCAGTTCCCCCGCGGTCTCCTACGAGCAGTACTTC. The J gene is TRBJ2-7, the V gene TRBV28; D is unclear. From germline, CDR1 is MDHEN and CDR2 SYDVKM. Trimming pared 4 bases from V and 0 bases from J, leaving 10 bases between. The CDR3 length is 14 residues.

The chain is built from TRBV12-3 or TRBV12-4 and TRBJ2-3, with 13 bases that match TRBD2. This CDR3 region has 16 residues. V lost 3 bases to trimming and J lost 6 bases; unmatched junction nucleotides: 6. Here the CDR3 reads CASSFGLAGAGDTQYF. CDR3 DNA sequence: TGTGCCAGCAGTTTTGGACTAGCGGGGGCGGGGGATACGCAGTATTTT.

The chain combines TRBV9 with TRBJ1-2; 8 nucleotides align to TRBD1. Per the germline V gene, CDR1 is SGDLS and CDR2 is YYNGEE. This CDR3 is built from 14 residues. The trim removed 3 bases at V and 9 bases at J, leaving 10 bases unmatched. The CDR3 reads CASSARQGRMSYTF. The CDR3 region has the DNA TGTGCCAGCAGCGCCAGACAGGGGAGAATGAGCTACACCTTC.